The T cell receptor beta chain described here comes from a study of blood T cell repertoires in COVID-19. Assay used: immunoSEQ multiplex PCR; TCRdb lists only in-frame clones, some missing. The sample includes about 14,000 clones, 75% to 90% of them seen just once. V was clipped by 3 bases and J by 8 bases; unmatched bases: 6. The CDR3 runs to 13 residues. Germline values: CDR1 SGHAT, CDR2 FQNNGV. This receptor was obtained from a human donor in a cohort sampled during active COVID-19. Sequenced sample: peripheral blood. The chain joins TRBV11-2 to TRBJ1-2, with 7 bases identical to TRBD1. In nucleotides, the CDR3 is TGTGCCAGCAGCTTTAGTCAGGGGGACGGCTACACCTTC. Protein: CASSFSQGDGYTF.